This TCR beta chain was obtained from a study of T cell responses to AZD1222 COVID-19 vaccine. CDR3 length: 15 residues. V shed 6 bases, J shed 2 bases, and the junction held 10 bases outside the gene matches. Per the germline V gene, CDR1 is ENHRY and CDR2 is SYGVKD. Measured with immunoSEQ multiplex PCR; TCRdb has only the in-frame clones, and not every one. The sample shows approximately 60,000 clones, approximately 86% of them seen only once. Study results and limitations: At 160-218 and 743-854, vaccine-associated CD4 TCRs were dominant, and they spanned spike. The donor cohort was predominantly white British with a female majority, and clonal diversity may have been underestimated. Seropositive at baseline were only a handful of AZD1222 recipients. Sampled repertoires all dated from after the peak T cell response.

For this clone: Its antigen remains unidentified.

The receptor's source is an adult in good health. Sample: peripheral blood, taken on day 0 of AZD1222 vaccination. The chain is built from TRBV10-3 and TRBJ2-7; TRBD1 agrees at 7 bases. CDR3 sequence reads: CAISPKGQSPYEQYF. CDR3 nucleotides: TGTGCCATCAGCCCCAAGGGACAGAGCCCCTACGAGCAGTACTTC.